This T cell receptor (beta chain) was profiled in a study of T cell responses to AZD1222 COVID-19 vaccine. Only in-frame clones appear in the TCRdb table, and some are missing; sequencing was by immunoSEQ multiplex PCR. Here the sample spans around 130,000 clones, about 93% being singletons. The germline V gene has CDR1 MNHNS and CDR2 SASEGT. This CDR3 spans 14 amino acids. Trimming took 3 bases from V and 9 from J; bases not matched to a gene: 6. The chain couples TRBV6-1 to TRBJ2-1; 9 positions agree with TRBD2. This clonotype was sampled from an adult in good health. Sample: peripheral blood, taken on day 0 of AZD1222 vaccination. CDR3 residues: CASSDRGGDVEQFF. Written as DNA, the CDR3 is TGTGCCAGCAGTGACCGCGGGGGGGACGTTGAGCAGTTCTTC.